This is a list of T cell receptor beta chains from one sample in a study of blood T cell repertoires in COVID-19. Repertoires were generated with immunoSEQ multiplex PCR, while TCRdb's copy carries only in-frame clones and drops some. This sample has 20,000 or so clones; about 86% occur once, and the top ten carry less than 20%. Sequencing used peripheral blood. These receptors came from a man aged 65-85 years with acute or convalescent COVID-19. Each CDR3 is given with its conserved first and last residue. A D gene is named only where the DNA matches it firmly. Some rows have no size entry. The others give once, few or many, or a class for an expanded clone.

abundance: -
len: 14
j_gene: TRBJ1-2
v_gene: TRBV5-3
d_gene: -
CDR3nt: TGTGCCAGAAGCTTGGTAGTGAGCGCGGATGGCTACACCTTC
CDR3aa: CARSLVVSADGYTF

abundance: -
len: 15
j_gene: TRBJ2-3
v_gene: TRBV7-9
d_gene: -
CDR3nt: TGTGCCAGCAGCAGAGGTGGCAGCGGCACAGATACGCAGTATTTT
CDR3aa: CASSRGGSGTDTQYF

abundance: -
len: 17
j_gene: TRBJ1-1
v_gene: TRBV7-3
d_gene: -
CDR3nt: TGTGCCAGCAGCTTAATTGCGGGGGGCCGCGGGAACACTGAAGCTTTCTTT
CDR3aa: CASSLIAGGRGNTEAFF

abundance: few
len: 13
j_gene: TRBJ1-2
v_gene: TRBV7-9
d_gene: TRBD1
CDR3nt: TGTGCCAGCAGCCGGGGACAGAACTATGGCTACACCTTC
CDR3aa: CASSRGQNYGYTF

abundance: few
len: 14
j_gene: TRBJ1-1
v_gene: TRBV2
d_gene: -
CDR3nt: TGTGCCAGCACCCCGCTCGCAGAGAACACTGAAGCTTTCTTT
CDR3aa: CASTPLAENTEAFF

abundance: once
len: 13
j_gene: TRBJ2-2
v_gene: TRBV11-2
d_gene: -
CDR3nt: TGTGCCAGCAGCTTGGAGACTATCGGGGAGCTGTTTTTT
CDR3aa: CASSLETIGELFF

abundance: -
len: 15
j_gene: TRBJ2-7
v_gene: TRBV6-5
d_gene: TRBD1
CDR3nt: TGTGCCAGCAGTTACTCGAAGGGACAGCCCTACGAGCAGTACTTC
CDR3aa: CASSYSKGQPYEQYF

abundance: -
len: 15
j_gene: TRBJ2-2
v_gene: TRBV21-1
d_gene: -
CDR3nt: TGTGCCAGCGCTACCGGGAACTCGAACACCGGGGAGCTGTTTTTT
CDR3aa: CASATGNSNTGELFF

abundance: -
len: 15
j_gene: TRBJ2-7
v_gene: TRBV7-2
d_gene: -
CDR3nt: TGTGCCAGCAGCGACGGGATCCTAACTACCTACGAGCAGTACTTC
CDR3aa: CASSDGILTTYEQYF

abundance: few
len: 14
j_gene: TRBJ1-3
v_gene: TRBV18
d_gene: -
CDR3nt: TGTGCCAGCTCACGTCAGGGCTCTGGAAACACCATATATTTT
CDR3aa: CASSRQGSGNTIYF

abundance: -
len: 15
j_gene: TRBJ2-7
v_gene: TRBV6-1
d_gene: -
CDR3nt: TGTGCCAGCAGTGAGACGGGACACATTGACCGCGAGCAGTACTTC
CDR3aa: CASSETGHIDREQYF

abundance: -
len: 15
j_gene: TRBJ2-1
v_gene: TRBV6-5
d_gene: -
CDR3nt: TGTGCCAGCAGTCGCTCCGGGACTTCCTACAATGAGCAGTTCTTC
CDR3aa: CASSRSGTSYNEQFF

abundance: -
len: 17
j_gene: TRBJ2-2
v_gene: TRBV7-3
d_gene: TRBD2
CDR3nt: TGTGCCAGCAGCTTTGACAACCTAGCGGGGAACACCGGGGAGCTGTTTTTT
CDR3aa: CASSFDNLAGNTGELFF

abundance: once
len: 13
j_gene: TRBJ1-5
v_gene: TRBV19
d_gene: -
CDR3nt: TGTGCCAGTAGTATGAACAGCCCAAGGCCCCAGCATTTT
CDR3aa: CASSMNSPRPQHF

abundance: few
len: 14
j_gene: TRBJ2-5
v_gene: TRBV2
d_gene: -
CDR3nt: TGTGCCAGCAGTGAAGCGCGCGTGAGGGAGACCCAGTACTTC
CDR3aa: CASSEARVRETQYF

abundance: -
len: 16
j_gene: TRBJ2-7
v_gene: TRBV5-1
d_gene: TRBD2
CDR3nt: TGCGCCAGCAGCCCCGGGACTAGCGGTTACTCCTACGAGCAGTACTTC
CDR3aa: CASSPGTSGYSYEQYF

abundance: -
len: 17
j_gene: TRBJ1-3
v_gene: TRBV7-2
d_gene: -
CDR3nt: TGTGCCAGCAGCTTACTGACGGGATTTACGAAAGGAAACACCATATATTTT
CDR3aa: CASSLLTGFTKGNTIYF

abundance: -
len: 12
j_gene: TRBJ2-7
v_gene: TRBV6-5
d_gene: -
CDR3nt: TGTGCCAGCGGGTCGGGGTCCTACGAGCAGTACTTC
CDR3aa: CASGSGSYEQYF

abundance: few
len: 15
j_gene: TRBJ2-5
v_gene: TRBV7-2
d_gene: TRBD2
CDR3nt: TGTGCCAGCAGCTTAGAGCGGGAGGCCACAGAGACCCAGTACTTC
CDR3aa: CASSLEREATETQYF

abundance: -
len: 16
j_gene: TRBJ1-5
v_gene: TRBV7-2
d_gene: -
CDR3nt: TGTGCCAGCAGCTTAGAAATATTGCGGGTGGATCAGCCCCAGCATTTT
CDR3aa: CASSLEILRVDQPQHF

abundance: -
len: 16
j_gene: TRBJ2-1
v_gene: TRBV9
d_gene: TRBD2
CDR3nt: TGTGCCAGCAGCGTAGAGAGTAGCGGGAGGGCTGGGGAGCAGTTCTTC
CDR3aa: CASSVESSGRAGEQFF